These 13 T cell receptor beta chains share one sample of origin, sequenced in a study of T-cell reconstitution after alpha-beta-depleted transplantation in children. Unique molecular identifiers were built into the TCRbeta library. TCRdb recomputed calls from the PCR reads with MiXCR, one row per CDR3 protein. The repertoire holds some 830,000 distinct CDR3 sequences, approximately 15% seen once, with around 4.5% in the top ten. Source: PBMCs, mostly from graft donor cells, taken 360 days after TCRalphabeta/CD19-depleted stem cell transplant. Receptor source: a male patient between 10 and 17 years old who had a stem cell transplant for acute lymphoblastic leukemia, so the T cells may come from the graft donor.

The chain is built from TRBV27 and TRBJ2-3; D unclear. In germline, CDR1 is MNHEY, CDR2 SMNVEV (reference sequence). V lost 2 bases, J lost 4 bases, and 13 bases lay in between. There are 15 residues in the CDR3. CDR3 nucleotide sequence: TGTGCCAGCAGTTTAGATCCAGGTGGCGCAGATACGCAGTATTTT. This codes for CASSLDPGGADTQYF.

This clonotype has only a few counts. The J gene is TRBJ2-7, the V gene TRBV7-9, with D possibly being TRBD2 (5 bases). Germline V lookup: CDR1 SEHNR, CDR2 FQNEAQ (reference sequence). V gave up 6 bases and J gave up 5 bases, with 17 bases separating them. The CDR3 is 14 amino acids. This CDR3 reads CASRNSAGKNEQYF. In DNA form, the CDR3 reads TGTGCCAGCAGGAACAGCGCCGGGAAGAACGAGCAGTACTTC.

This clonotype was observed a handful of times. The chain is built from TRBV29-1 and TRBJ2-3; D perhaps matches TRBD2 (5 bases). The V gene lost 0 bases and the J gene lost 2 bases, with 12 bases spanning the gap. CDR1 is SQVTM and CDR2 is ANQGSEA in the germline V gene. This CDR3 is built from 15 residues. The CDR3 is CSVEEGRADTDTQYF. CDR3 bases: TGCAGCGTTGAAGAAGGGCGGGCCGACACAGATACGCAGTATTTT.

The chain joins TRBV7-6 to TRBJ1-6, with unresolved D. Per germline, CDR1 SGHVS and CDR2 FNYEAQ. This CDR3 comprises 15 residues. Trimming left V 4 bases short and J 0 bases short, with 7 bases between. CDR3 DNA sequence: TGTGCCAGCAGCTCCCGACGCTCCTATAATTCACCCCTCCACTTT. Protein product: CASSSRRSYNSPLHF.

At least ten counts were recorded for this clonotype. V gene TRBV14 combines with J gene TRBJ2-3; 9 bases align to TRBD2. The CDR3 spans 17 residues. Germline V CDR1 and CDR2: SGHDN, FVKESK. The J segment lost 6 bases and the V segment lost 4 bases, leaving 14 bases of the junction unmatched. The CDR3 sequence: CASSPLAGTHLADTQYF. The CDR3 bases are TGTGCCAGCAGCCCCCTAGCGGGAACGCATTTAGCGGATACGCAGTATTTT.

This chain uses TRBV20-1 with TRBJ2-3, with TRBD2 as a possible D gene (5 bases). The V gene lost 6 bases and the J gene lost 5 bases, with 12 bases spanning the gap. The CDR3 length is 12 residues. Germline V lookup: CDR1 DFQATT, CDR2 SNEGSKA (reference sequence). The CDR3 region has the DNA TGCAGTGCCCAGCCCGGGGTAGATACGCAGTATTTT. Translated, it gives CSAQPGVDTQYF.

This clonotype was recorded a few times. The chain has TRBV18 and TRBJ2-7; no definite D call. The germline gives CDR1 KGHSH, CDR2 LQKENI. The CDR3 has 15 residues. Between the trimmed V and J ends, which lost 8 bases and 4 bases, there was a span of 21 bases. CDR3 residues: CASRLSLSGGYEQYF. The CDR3, as DNA: TGTGCCAGCCGACTCTCCCTTTCTGGCGGTTACGAGCAGTACTTC. The whole variable domain, filled in from reference TRBV18 and TRBJ2-7, reads NAGVMQNPRHLVRRRGQEARLRCSPMKGHSHVYWYRQLPEEGLKFMVYLQKENIIDESGMPKERFSAEFPKEGPSILRIQQVVRGDSAAYFCASRLSLSGGYEQYFGPGTRLTVT.

The rearrangement links TRBV27 to TRBJ2-1; D may be TRBD1 or TRBD2 (5 bases each). Germline V gives CDR1 MNHEY, CDR2 SMNVEV (reference sequence). The ends were cut back, 5 bases at V and 4 bases at J, with 12 bases in the middle. CDR3 length: 14 residues. The CDR3, as DNA: TGTGCCAGCAGTGGGGGATTTAGTTACAATGAGCAGTTCTTC. This gives the protein CASSGGFSYNEQFF.

In its sample, this clonotype was seen a few times. The V and J genes are TRBV5-5 and TRBJ2-5; 12 bases map to TRBD2. The junction had 12 bases not matched to a gene; V was cut back by 4 bases and J by 5 bases. Germline CDR1 reads SGHKS; CDR2 reads YYEKEE (reference sequence). The CDR3 is 17 residues long. The CDR3 sequence: CASSGGTSGWLMETQYF. The CDR3 DNA is TGTGCCAGCAGCGGGGGGACTAGCGGGTGGCTAATGGAGACCCAGTACTTC.

The CDR3 coding sequence is TGCAGCGTTGAAGGCAGAAATATAGATACGCAGTATTTT. This sequence encodes CSVEGRNIDTQYF. V is TRBV29-1 and J is TRBJ2-3, with unresolved D. The CDR3 is made up of 13 amino acids. Trimming shortened V by 1 base and J by 5 bases, and 10 bases separated the two germline ends. Germline V gene lookup returns CDR1 SQVTM and CDR2 ANQGSEA.

This chain uses TRBV5-1 with TRBJ1-6; TRBD1 aligns across 7 bases. The CDR3 runs 16 residues. V was clipped by 2 bases and J by 5 bases; unmatched bases: 7. The V gene's germline CDR1 is SGHRS and CDR2 YFSETQ. The CDR3 DNA sequence: TGCGCCAGCAGCTTCCTCCGACAGGGTGATAATTCACCCCTCCACTTT. Translating it yields CASSFLRQGDNSPLHF.

This clonotype was detected a few times. V gene TRBV29-1 combines with J gene TRBJ1-1; 7 positions match TRBD1. The junction had 7 bases not matched to a gene; V was cut back by 0 bases and J by 0 bases. Germline V gives CDR1 SQVTM, CDR2 ANQGSEA. This CDR3 is built from 16 residues. The DNA of the CDR3 is TGCAGCGTTGAAGATCTGTTCAGGGGGGTGAACACTGAAGCTTTCTTT. Amino acid sequence: CSVEDLFRGVNTEAFF.

DNA of the CDR3: TGTGCCATCAGTAGAACCGGGACTAGCGGGAGTAAGTACTTC. It translates to CAISRTGTSGSKYF. The rearrangement links TRBV10-3 to TRBJ2-7; 14 nucleotides agree with TRBD2. Germline lookup yields CDR1 ENHRY and CDR2 SYGVKD. Trimming cost V 5 bases and J 11 bases; bases outside gene matches: 8. The CDR3 is 14 residues long.